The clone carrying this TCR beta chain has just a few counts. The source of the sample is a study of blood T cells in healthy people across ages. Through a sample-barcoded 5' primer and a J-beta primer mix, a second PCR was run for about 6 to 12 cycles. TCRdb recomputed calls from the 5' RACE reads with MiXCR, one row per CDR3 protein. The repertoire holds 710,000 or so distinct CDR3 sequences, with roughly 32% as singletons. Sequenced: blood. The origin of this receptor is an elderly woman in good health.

The CDR3 loop is CASSSRQVLTGELFF. For the CDR3, the DNA is TGTGCCAGCAGCTCGAGACAGGTTCTCACCGGGGAGCTGTTTTTT. The chain recombines TRBV11-3 with TRBJ2-2, with TRBD1 as a possible D gene (6 bases). Germline CDR1 reads SGHNT; CDR2 reads YENEEA. The CDR3 runs 15 residues. V was pared by 4 bases and J by 4 bases, with 13 bases between.